This is a list of T cell receptor beta chains from one sample in a study of CD8 T cells in Susac syndrome. MiXCR was run by TCRdb on the immunoSEQ multiplex PCR reads, yielding one entry per CDR3 protein. The data show some 140,000 distinct CDR3 sequences, over 90% seen once. Sequencing used CD8+ T cells from PBMCs. These receptors originate from a human donor with Susac syndrome. The CDR3 runs from the conserved cysteine through the conserved F or W. Fields, in order: J gene, V gene, D gene, clone size, CDR3 protein, CDR3 DNA. A D gene is named only where the DNA matches it firmly. Rows give clone size only sometimes, using once, few, many, or a class for an expanded clone.

j_gene: TRBJ1-1
v_gene: TRBV29-1
d_gene: .
abundance: once
CDR3aa: CSVELEGPNTEAFF
CDR3nt: TGCAGCGTTGAACTGGAGGGCCCGAACACTGAAGCTTTCTTT

j_gene: TRBJ2-7
v_gene: TRBV3-1
d_gene: .
abundance: .
CDR3aa: CASSPSPGGRTYEQYF
CDR3nt: TGTGCCAGCAGCCCATCCCCAGGGGGGAGGACCTACGAGCAGTACTTC

j_gene: TRBJ2-1
v_gene: TRBV13
d_gene: .
abundance: .
CDR3aa: CASSWYESGEQFF
CDR3nt: TGTGCCAGCAGCTGGTACGAATCGGGTGAGCAGTTCTTC

j_gene: TRBJ2-4
v_gene: TRBV12-3/TRBV12-4
d_gene: .
abundance: .
CDR3aa: CASTILGWAKNIQYF
CDR3nt: TGTGCCAGCACCATCCTAGGGTGGGCCAAAAACATTCAGTACTTC

j_gene: TRBJ2-2
v_gene: TRBV24-1
d_gene: TRBD1
abundance: .
CDR3aa: CATSQTGTGGTGELFF
CDR3nt: TGTGCCACCAGTCAAACCGGGACAGGGGGCACCGGGGAGCTGTTTTTT

j_gene: TRBJ2-7
v_gene: TRBV25-1
d_gene: .
abundance: .
CDR3aa: CASSTGSHYGQYF
CDR3nt: TGTGCCAGCAGTACGGGGAGCCACTACGGGCAGTACTTC

j_gene: TRBJ1-3
v_gene: TRBV19
d_gene: .
abundance: .
CDR3aa: CANFYSENTIYF
CDR3nt: TGTGCCAACTTTTACAGCGAAAACACCATATATTTT

j_gene: TRBJ2-7
v_gene: TRBV20-1
d_gene: .
abundance: .
CDR3aa: CSAASGGTQYF
CDR3nt: TGCAGTGCGGCCTCCGGTGGGACTCAGTACTTC

j_gene: TRBJ2-3
v_gene: TRBV9
d_gene: .
abundance: few
CDR3aa: CASSFLSVDTQYF
CDR3nt: TGTGCCAGCAGCTTCCTCTCGGTAGATACGCAGTATTTT

j_gene: TRBJ2-1
v_gene: TRBV20-1
d_gene: .
abundance: .
CDR3aa: CSARERVLYNEQFF
CDR3nt: TGCAGTGCTAGAGAGAGGGTACTCTACAATGAGCAGTTCTTC

j_gene: TRBJ2-7
v_gene: TRBV29-1
d_gene: TRBD2
abundance: once
CDR3aa: CSVDREGSYEQYF
CDR3nt: TGCAGCGTTGACAGGGAGGGGTCCTACGAGCAGTACTTC

j_gene: TRBJ2-7
v_gene: TRBV24-1
d_gene: .
abundance: .
CDR3aa: CATSDHLRDEQYF
CDR3nt: TGTGCCACCAGTGACCACCTCAGGGACGAGCAGTACTTC

j_gene: TRBJ2-7
v_gene: TRBV27
d_gene: .
abundance: once
CDR3aa: CASSLTLAGEQYF
CDR3nt: TGTGCCAGCAGTTTAACACTAGCTGGTGAGCAGTACTTC

j_gene: TRBJ1-4
v_gene: TRBV12-5
d_gene: .
abundance: .
CDR3aa: CASGLQQGLTNEKLFF
CDR3nt: TGTGCTAGTGGTTTGCAACAGGGATTGACTAATGAAAAACTGTTTTTT

j_gene: TRBJ2-5
v_gene: TRBV2
d_gene: TRBD1
abundance: .
CDR3aa: CANWDSDQETQYF
CDR3nt: TGTGCCAACTGGGACAGCGACCAAGAGACCCAGTACTTC

j_gene: TRBJ2-5
v_gene: TRBV27
d_gene: .
abundance: .
CDR3aa: CASSSRWGGETQYF
CDR3nt: TGTGCCAGCAGTTCTAGGTGGGGAGGAGAGACCCAGTACTTC

j_gene: TRBJ1-2
v_gene: TRBV11-2
d_gene: .
abundance: .
CDR3aa: CASSLGGQGYTF
CDR3nt: TGTGCCAGCAGCTTAGGGGGGCAAGGCTACACCTTC

j_gene: TRBJ1-2
v_gene: TRBV27
d_gene: .
abundance: .
CDR3aa: CASSNIGAAPYGYTF
CDR3nt: TGTGCCAGCAGTAATATCGGGGCAGCCCCTTATGGCTACACCTTC

j_gene: TRBJ2-3
v_gene: TRBV27
d_gene: .
abundance: .
CDR3aa: CASGGPTDTQYF
CDR3nt: TGTGCCAGCGGCGGGCCCACAGATACGCAGTATTTT

j_gene: TRBJ2-3
v_gene: TRBV2
d_gene: TRBD2
abundance: .
CDR3aa: CASSDPSGSTDTQYF
CDR3nt: TGTGCCAGCAGTGATCCTAGCGGTAGCACAGATACGCAGTATTTT

j_gene: TRBJ1-1
v_gene: TRBV15
d_gene: TRBD1
abundance: .
CDR3aa: CATSEHRGNTEAFF
CDR3nt: TGTGCCACCAGCGAACACAGGGGGAACACTGAAGCTTTCTTT

j_gene: TRBJ2-5
v_gene: TRBV27
d_gene: .
abundance: .
CDR3aa: CATIPQGLQTQYF
CDR3nt: TGTGCCACGATCCCCCAGGGGCTACAGACCCAGTACTTC

j_gene: TRBJ2-1
v_gene: TRBV24-1
d_gene: TRBD1
abundance: .
CDR3aa: CATSVIPGQGARNEQFF
CDR3nt: TGTGCCACCAGTGTTATACCGGGACAGGGGGCGAGAAATGAGCAGTTCTTC

j_gene: TRBJ1-2
v_gene: TRBV30
d_gene: .
abundance: .
CDR3aa: CAWSLDRKTANYGYTF
CDR3nt: TGTGCCTGGAGTCTAGACAGAAAAACGGCTAACTATGGCTACACCTTC

j_gene: TRBJ2-1
v_gene: TRBV20-1
d_gene: TRBD2
abundance: .
CDR3aa: CSVTGTSGVNEQFF
CDR3nt: TGCAGTGTCACCGGGACTAGCGGCGTTAATGAGCAGTTCTTC

j_gene: TRBJ1-1
v_gene: TRBV25-1
d_gene: TRBD1
abundance: .
CDR3aa: CASSAAGGRPEAFF
CDR3nt: TGTGCCAGCAGTGCCGCAGGGGGGAGGCCTGAAGCTTTCTTT

j_gene: TRBJ2-2
v_gene: TRBV29-1
d_gene: .
abundance: .
CDR3aa: CSVGAPDGIEGLTNTGELFF
CDR3nt: TGCAGCGTTGGGGCCCCGGATGGGATAGAAGGGCTAACTAACACCGGGGAGCTGTTTTTT

j_gene: TRBJ2-3
v_gene: TRBV13
d_gene: .
abundance: .
CDR3aa: CASSLGRNTQYF
CDR3nt: TGTGCCAGCAGCTTAGGAAGGAATACGCAGTATTTT

j_gene: TRBJ2-1
v_gene: TRBV4-1
d_gene: .
abundance: once
CDR3aa: CASSQEGQGLGQFF
CDR3nt: TGCGCCAGCAGCCAAGAAGGTCAGGGGCTAGGTCAGTTCTTC

j_gene: TRBJ2-2
v_gene: TRBV10-2
d_gene: .
abundance: once
CDR3aa: CASSGRRNTGELFF
CDR3nt: TGCGCCAGCAGTGGCAGGAGAAACACCGGGGAGCTGTTTTTT

j_gene: TRBJ1-1
v_gene: TRBV4-2
d_gene: .
abundance: .
CDR3aa: CASSQPQGRTEAFF
CDR3nt: TGTGCCAGCAGCCAACCCCAGGGGCGGACTGAAGCTTTCTTT

j_gene: TRBJ2-1
v_gene: TRBV7-9
d_gene: .
abundance: once
CDR3aa: CASRFRGKAYNEQFF
CDR3nt: TGTGCCAGCAGATTCAGGGGTAAGGCCTACAATGAGCAGTTCTTC

j_gene: TRBJ2-5
v_gene: TRBV29-1
d_gene: .
abundance: .
CDR3aa: CSVETSQETQYF
CDR3nt: TGCAGCGTCGAGACTAGTCAAGAGACCCAGTACTTC

j_gene: TRBJ2-3
v_gene: TRBV10-3
d_gene: TRBD2
abundance: .
CDR3aa: CAIGLAGAVTDTQYF
CDR3nt: TGTGCCATAGGACTAGCGGGAGCGGTCACAGATACGCAGTATTTT

j_gene: TRBJ1-1
v_gene: TRBV3-1
d_gene: .
abundance: .
CDR3aa: CASSQEGEAFF
CDR3nt: TGTGCCAGCAGCCAAGAAGGTGAAGCTTTCTTT

j_gene: TRBJ1-1
v_gene: TRBV25-1
d_gene: .
abundance: .
CDR3aa: CASKGSTEAFF
CDR3nt: TGTGCCAGCAAAGGAAGCACTGAAGCTTTCTTT

j_gene: TRBJ2-3
v_gene: TRBV2
d_gene: TRBD2
abundance: .
CDR3aa: CASSKTLGGSTDTQYF
CDR3nt: TGTGCCAGCAGTAAGACTCTTGGCGGGAGTACAGATACGCAGTATTTT

j_gene: TRBJ2-1
v_gene: TRBV6-1
d_gene: .
abundance: .
CDR3aa: CASSTVRGLDNEQFF
CDR3nt: TGTGCCAGCAGTACCGTGAGAGGGCTCGACAATGAGCAGTTCTTC

j_gene: TRBJ1-3
v_gene: TRBV4-1
d_gene: .
abundance: .
CDR3aa: CASSQESGDGNTIYF
CDR3nt: TGCGCCAGCAGCCAAGAATCTGGGGACGGAAACACCATATATTTT